This T cell receptor (beta chain) was identified in a study of response to subunit inactivated influenza vaccine. Turning to this clonotype: Its cognate antigen is unknown.

Points from the study as a whole: Each seasonal flu vaccination may recruit only limited new T cells, authors suggested.

Trimming took 3 bases from V and 2 from J; bases not matched to a gene: 6. Germline CDR1 and CDR2: SNHLY and FYNNEI. This CDR3 comprises 15 residues. MiXCR was run by TCRdb on the RT-PCR reads, yielding one entry per CDR3 protein. The table lists 300,000 to 350,000 distinct CDR3 sequences, 21% of them singletons. This specimen was PBMCs from blood, taken 21 months after vaccination. This TCR came from a man aged 50 to 69 who received an inactivated influenza vaccine. V is TRBV2 and J is TRBJ1-2, with TRBD1 identical over 7 bases. This chain's CDR3 is CASSEFRGQNYGYTF. In DNA form, the CDR3 reads TGTGCCAGCAGTGAGTTTAGGGGACAGAACTATGGCTACACCTTC.